Ten or more counts support the clone carrying this T cell receptor (beta chain). Its antigen is still unknown. The data are from a study of CD8 T cells in ankylosing spondylitis. The study's findings and limits: Some motif variants had been reported before (in reactive arthritis synovial fluid and blood).

Preparation of TCR beta libraries was done by quantitative 5'-RACE with molecular barcodes. A single record per CDR3 protein comes from TCRdb applying MiXCR to the 5' RACE reads. This table holds 250,000 to 400,000 distinct CDR3 sequences, roughly 10% found once. Looked up from germline, CDR1 is GTSNPN and CDR2 is SVGIG (reference sequence). The CDR3 is 13 residues long. V shed 4 bases and J shed 6 bases, with 13 bases lying between them. Sequenced sample: blood, either unsorted or a sorted T cell fraction (not recorded which). This rearrangement joins TRBV30 to TRBJ1-5; D perhaps matches TRBD1 (6 bases). The TCR comes from a female donor with ankylosing spondylitis or in good health (not recorded which). As DNA, the CDR3 is TGTGCCTGGACCGGACAGTCGGGTCAGCCCCAGCATTTT. This gives the protein CAWTGQSGQPQHF.